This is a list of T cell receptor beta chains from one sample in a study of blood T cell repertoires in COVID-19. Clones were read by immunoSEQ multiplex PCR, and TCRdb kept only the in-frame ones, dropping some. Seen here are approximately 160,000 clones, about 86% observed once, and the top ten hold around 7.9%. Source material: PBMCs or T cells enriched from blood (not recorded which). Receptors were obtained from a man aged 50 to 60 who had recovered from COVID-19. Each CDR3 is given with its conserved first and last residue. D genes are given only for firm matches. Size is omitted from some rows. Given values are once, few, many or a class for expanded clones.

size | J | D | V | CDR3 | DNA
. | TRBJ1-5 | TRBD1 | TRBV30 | CAWSNDRGHQPQHF | TGTGCCTGGAGTAACGACAGGGGCCATCAGCCCCAGCATTTT
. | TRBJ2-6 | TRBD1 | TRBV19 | CASSIATGVLSSGANVLTF | TGTGCCAGTAGTATTGCGACAGGGGTATTGAGCTCTGGGGCCAACGTCCTGACTTTC
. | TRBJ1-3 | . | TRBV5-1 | CASSPTGPSGNTIYF | TGCGCCAGCAGCCCAACAGGGCCCTCTGGAAACACCATATATTTT
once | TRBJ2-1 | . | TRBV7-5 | CARRPPTGADYNEQFF | TGTGCCAGAAGACCCCCCACAGGGGCAGACTACAATGAGCAGTTCTTC
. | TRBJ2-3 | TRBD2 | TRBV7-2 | CASSHRTSGGRGTDTQYF | TGTGCCAGCAGCCACCGGACTAGCGGGGGGAGGGGCACAGATACGCAGTATTTT
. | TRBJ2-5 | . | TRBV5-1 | CASSLSWADTQETQYF | TGCGCCAGCAGCCTTTCGTGGGCCGACACCCAAGAGACCCAGTACTTC
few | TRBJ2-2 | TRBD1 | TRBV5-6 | CASSLAGTGGSGGELFF | TGTGCCAGCAGCTTGGCCGGGACAGGGGGCTCTGGCGGGGAGCTGTTTTTT
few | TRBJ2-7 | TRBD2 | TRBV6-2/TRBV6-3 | CASSPLAAPPYEQYF | TGTGCCAGCAGCCCTCTAGCGGCGCCTCCCTACGAGCAGTACTTC
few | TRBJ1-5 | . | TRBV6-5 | CASSYSQGLPQHF | TGTGCCAGCAGTTACTCGCAGGGGTTGCCCCAGCATTTT
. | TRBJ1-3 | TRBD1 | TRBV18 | CASSPPGQGTNTIYF | TGTGCCAGCTCACCACCGGGACAGGGGACAAACACCATATATTTT
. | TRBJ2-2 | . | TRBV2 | CASSPPTGRLGELFF | TGTGCCAGCAGTCCGCCGACAGGGAGGCTCGGGGAGCTGTTTTTT
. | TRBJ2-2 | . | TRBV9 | CASSVLAANTGELFF | TGTGCCAGCAGCGTACTAGCAGCAAACACCGGGGAGCTGTTTTTT
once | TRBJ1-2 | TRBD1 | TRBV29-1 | CSVDQQGLGYTF | TGCAGCGTTGATCAACAGGGGCTCGGCTACACCTTC
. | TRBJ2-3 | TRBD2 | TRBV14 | CASSLASGAAGTQYF | TGTGCCAGCAGCCTAGCTAGCGGGGCAGCAGGGACGCAGTATTTT
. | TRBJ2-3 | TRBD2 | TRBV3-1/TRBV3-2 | CASSQGSAGGNTQYF | TGTGCCAGCAGCCAAGGGTCAGCGGGGGGGAATACGCAGTATTTT
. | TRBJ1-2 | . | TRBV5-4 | CASSGVGGAEEDGYTF | TGTGCCAGCAGCGGTGTGGGGGGGGCGGAGGAGGATGGCTACACCTTC
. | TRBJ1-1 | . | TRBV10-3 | CAISEQGYMNTEAFF | TGTGCCATCAGTGAGCAGGGTTACATGAACACTGAAGCTTTCTTT
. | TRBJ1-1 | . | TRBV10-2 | CASMIGDWDTEAFF | TGCGCCAGCATGATAGGGGACTGGGACACTGAAGCTTTCTTT
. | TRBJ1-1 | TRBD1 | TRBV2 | CASNILDRGNTEAFF | TGTGCCAGCAACATACTGGACAGGGGGAACACTGAAGCTTTCTTT
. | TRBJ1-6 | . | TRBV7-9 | CASSFMGRAESPLHF | TGTGCCAGCAGCTTTATGGGCAGGGCGGAATCACCCCTCCACTTT
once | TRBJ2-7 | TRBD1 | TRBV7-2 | CASRTGSSYEQYF | TGTGCCAGCAGGACAGGGAGCTCCTACGAGCAGTACTTC
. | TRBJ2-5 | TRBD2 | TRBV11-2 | CASSRGLAGAPGEETQYF | TGTGCCAGCAGCCGAGGACTAGCGGGGGCCCCGGGAGAGGAGACCCAGTACTTC
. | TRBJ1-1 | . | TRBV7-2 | CASSLGARNTEAFF | TGTGCCAGCAGCTTAGGGGCAAGGAACACTGAAGCTTTCTTT
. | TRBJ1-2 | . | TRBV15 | CATSRDYGGASDGYTF | TGTGCCACCAGCAGAGATTACGGGGGGGCGAGCGATGGCTACACCTTC
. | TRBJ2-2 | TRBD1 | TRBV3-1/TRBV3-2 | CASSQDLWDRVGELFF | TGTGCCAGCAGCCAAGATCTCTGGGACAGGGTGGGGGAGCTGTTTTTT
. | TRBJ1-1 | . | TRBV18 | CASSPNKGQNTEAFF | TGTGCCAGCTCACCAAACAAGGGGCAGAACACTGAAGCTTTCTTT
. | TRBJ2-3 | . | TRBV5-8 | CASCRGRFADTQYF | TGTGCCAGCTGCAGGGGCAGGTTCGCAGATACGCAGTATTTT
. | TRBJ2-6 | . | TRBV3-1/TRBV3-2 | CASSGPTERPGPGSSGANVLTF | TGTGCCAGCAGCGGACCCACTGAGCGCCCGGGCCCTGGGAGCTCTGGGGCCAACGTCCTGACTTTC
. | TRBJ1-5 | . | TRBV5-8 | CASSLQGGQPQHF | TGTGCCAGCAGCCTACAGGGTGGTCAGCCCCAGCATTTT
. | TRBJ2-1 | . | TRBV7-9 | CAVAGQTYNEQFF | TGTGCCGTAGCCGGACAGACATACAATGAGCAGTTCTTC
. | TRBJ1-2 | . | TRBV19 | CASSIGGVRNGYTF | TGTGCCAGTAGTATAGGAGGAGTTCGGAATGGCTACACCTTC
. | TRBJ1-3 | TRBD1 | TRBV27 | CASSRQGSAGNTIYF | TGTGCCAGCAGTAGACAGGGCTCCGCTGGAAACACCATATATTTT
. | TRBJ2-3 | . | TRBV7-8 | CASSLAPSGTHTTQYF | TGTGCCAGCAGCTTAGCGCCATCGGGGACTCACACTACGCAGTATTTT
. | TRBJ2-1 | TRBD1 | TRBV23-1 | CASSQYDRDVGNEQFF | TGCGCCAGCAGTCAATACGACAGGGATGTCGGCAATGAGCAGTTCTTC
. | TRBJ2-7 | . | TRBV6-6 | CASIRDLNYEQYF | TGTGCCAGCATTAGGGACTTAAACTACGAGCAGTACTTC
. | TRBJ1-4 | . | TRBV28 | CASSRRDTFATNEKLFF | TGTGCCAGCAGTCGACGGGACACGTTTGCAACTAATGAAAAACTGTTTTTT
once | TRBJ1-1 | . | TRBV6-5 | CASSFATGFDEAFF | TGTGCCAGCAGTTTTGCGACAGGATTTGATGAAGCTTTCTTT
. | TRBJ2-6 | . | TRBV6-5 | CASSYRGSGANVLTF | TGTGCCAGCAGTTACAGGGGTTCAGGGGCCAACGTCCTGACTTTC
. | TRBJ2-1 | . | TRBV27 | CASSSPNFHEQFF | TGTGCCAGCAGTTCCCCTAACTTCCATGAGCAGTTCTTC
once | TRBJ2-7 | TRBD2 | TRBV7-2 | CASSVSGTYEQYF | TGTGCCAGCAGCGTTAGCGGGACGTACGAGCAGTACTTC
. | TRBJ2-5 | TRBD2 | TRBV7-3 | CASSLQAGGQETQYF | TGTGCCAGCAGCTTACAAGCGGGGGGCCAAGAGACCCAGTACTTC
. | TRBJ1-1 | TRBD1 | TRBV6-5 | CASSPDRGHGTEAFF | TGTGCCAGCAGTCCCGACAGGGGGCATGGGACTGAAGCTTTCTTT
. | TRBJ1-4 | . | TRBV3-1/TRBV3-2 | CASSQATATNEKLFF | TGTGCCAGCAGCCAAGCGACAGCAACTAATGAAAAACTGTTTTTT
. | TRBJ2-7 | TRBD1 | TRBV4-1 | CASSQDRMTPSETGAREQYF | TGCGCCAGCAGCCAAGATCGTATGACGCCTTCCGAGACAGGGGCCCGCGAGCAGTACTTC
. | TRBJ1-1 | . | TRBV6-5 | CASSPRTDMNTEAFF | TGTGCCAGCAGTCCGAGGACAGATATGAACACTGAAGCTTTCTTT